Sequencing of this TCR beta chain was carried out in a study of graft-versus-host responses after intestinal transplantation. About the study: Anti-thymocyte globulin induction, then tacrolimus and steroids for around 3 years, went to all recipients.

Losses at the gene ends were 1 base for V and 5 bases for J; bases not matched to a gene: 5. CDR3 length: 15 residues. CDR1 and CDR2 from the germline V gene are SGHDT and YYEEEE. Study observations and caveats: Circulating GvH clones peaking coincided with falling HvG clones soon after transplant. Recipient-marrow GvH clones were detected, some having first appeared in ileum or blood.

Details on this clone: Its antigen remains unidentified.

Using immunoSEQ multiplex PCR, the repertoire was profiled, and TCRdb retains in-frame clones only, with some absent. This repertoire shows approximately 88,000 clones, about 90% found once; its top ten account for less than 0.12%. V and J are TRBV5-6 and TRBJ2-4; 8 nucleotides agree with TRBD2. This clonotype was obtained from a human donor who received an intestinal transplant. The specimen was unstimulated CD4+ T cells sorted from spleen or lymph node cells, collected before intestinal transplant. CDR3 nucleotide sequence: TGTGCCAGCAGCTTGCGGTTAGCGGGGCAAAACATTCAGTACTTC. It yields the protein CASSLRLAGQNIQYF.